The entry below describes one T cell receptor (beta chain). Its antigen is still unknown. Looked up from germline, CDR1 is MDHEN and CDR2 is SYDVKM. V trimming: 11 bases; J trimming: 6 bases; junction bases outside the gene matches: 7. The CDR3 totals 14 residues. The sample originates from a study of T-cell reconstitution after alpha-beta-depleted transplantation in children. Findings of the study overall: Reportedly, roughly two months post-transplant, alpha-beta T cells arose from several hundred expanded graft clones. At one year after transplant, newly produced T cells mostly accounted for T-cell counts and diversity. Elevated TCRbeta diversity at day 60 was traced, in some patients, to surviving recipient T cells and thymic progenitors.

It was with unique molecular identifiers that the TCRbeta library was prepared. TCRdb re-called the PCR reads through MiXCR, storing one row per CDR3 protein. This table holds 440,000 or so distinct CDR3 sequences, 43% found once. This receptor was obtained from a girl aged 2 to 10 with aplastic anemia, due to receive a stem cell transplant. V and J are TRBV28 and TRBJ2-1; 13 positions agree with TRBD2. Sequenced here: PBMCs, sampled before TCRalphabeta/CD19-depleted stem cell transplant. In nucleotides, the CDR3 is TGTGCCGGACGGACTAGCGGGAGTCCCAATGAGCAGTTCTTC. It yields the protein CAGRTSGSPNEQFF.